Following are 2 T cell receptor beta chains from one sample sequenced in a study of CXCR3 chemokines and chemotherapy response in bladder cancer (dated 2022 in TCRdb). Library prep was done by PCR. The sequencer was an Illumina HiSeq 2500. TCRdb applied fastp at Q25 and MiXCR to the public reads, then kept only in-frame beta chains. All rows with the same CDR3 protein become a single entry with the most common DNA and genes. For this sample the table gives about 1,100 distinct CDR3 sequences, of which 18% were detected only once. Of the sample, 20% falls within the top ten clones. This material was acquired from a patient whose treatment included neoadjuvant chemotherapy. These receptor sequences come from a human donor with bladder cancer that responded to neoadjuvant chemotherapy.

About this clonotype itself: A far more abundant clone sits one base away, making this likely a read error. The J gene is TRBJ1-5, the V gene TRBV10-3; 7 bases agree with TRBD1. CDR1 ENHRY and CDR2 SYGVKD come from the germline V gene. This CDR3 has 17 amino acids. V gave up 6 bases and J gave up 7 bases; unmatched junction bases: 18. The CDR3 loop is CAISHHFGEGARQPQHF. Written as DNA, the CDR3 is TGTGCCATCAGCCATCACTTTGGGGAGGGGGCGAGGCAGCCCCAGCATTTT.

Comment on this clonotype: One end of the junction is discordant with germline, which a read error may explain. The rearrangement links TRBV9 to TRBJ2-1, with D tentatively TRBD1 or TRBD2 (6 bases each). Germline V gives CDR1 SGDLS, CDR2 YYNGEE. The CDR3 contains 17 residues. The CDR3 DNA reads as TGCGCCAGCAGCGTAGCTACAGGAGGGGGTCCACGGAATCAGCAGTTCTTC. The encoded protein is CASSVATGGGPRNQQFF. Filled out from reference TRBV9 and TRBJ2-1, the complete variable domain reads DSGVTQTPKHLITATGQRVTLRCSPRSGDLSVYWYQQSLDQGLQFLIQYYNGEERAKGNILERFSAQQFPDLHSELNLSSLELGDSALYFCASSVATGGGPRNQQFFGPGTRLTVL.